This TCR beta chain was identified during a study of OX40 agonist ivuxolimab in advanced cancers. About the full investigation: Ivuxolimab was an agonistic, fully human IgG2 monoclonal antibody directed against OX40 (CD134), a costimulatory receptor. Intravenous ivuxolimab was administered to patients every 2 weeks at six dose levels: 0.01, 0.1, 0.3, 1.5, 3 and 10 mg/kg. Of the roughly 50 dose-escalation patients, hepatocellular carcinoma was present in about 20, melanoma in roughly 15, renal cell carcinoma in 9 and head and neck cancer in 9. The dose-escalation cohort was over 70% male with a mean age of approximately 59 years, ranging from roughly 20 to 85. Prior anti-PD-1, anti-PD-L1 or anti-CTLA-4 therapy was permitted, and checkpoint inhibitors had been received by less than 45% of dose-escalation patients. Three dose-escalation patients achieved partial responses, one with hepatocellular carcinoma and two with cutaneous melanoma. Peripheral TCRbeta sequencing was intended to test whether TCR sequence diversity was altered and clonal T-cell expansion was caused by ivuxolimab. The paper reports the monotherapy dose-escalation portion (N ≈ 50 patients) of the phase I ivuxolimab trial. Broader findings and caveats from the paper: Clonal expansion of both CD4+ and CD8+ blood T cells was observed from baseline to week 6 at doses 0.1 to 3.0 mg/kg. In the 0.1-3.0 mg/kg groups, partial responders were among the patients with the lowest normalized peripheral clonal expansion, particularly in CD8+ T cells. Low levels of normalized T-cell clonal expansion were also shown by some nonresponding patients. The antigen specificity of the peripheral T cells that underwent clonal expansion was not determined. After ivuxolimab, more expanded clones were found on average in CD8+ T cells than in CD4+ T cells.

Concerning this clone itself: What antigen it recognizes has not been identified. No base-level quality is on record; no much larger clone is a single base apart.

Genomic DNA was extracted from sorted cells for sequencing of the TCRbeta CDR3 region. The immunoSEQ Assay was used to sequence the TCRbeta CDR3 regions. TCRdb took this table from immuneACCESS and kept in-frame rearrangements with V and J called. Such tables lack part of the clones; where checked against another copy, unresolved V genes explain under half of the gap, and the rest is unexplained. This sample has about 61,000 clones in its table, and approximately 86% of those were observed once. The top ten clones comprise roughly 0.47% of the sample. The trial excluded patients who had a history of autoimmune disease or were on systemic immunosuppression. Peripheral blood for TCR sequencing was collected from all dose cohorts at baseline, on cycle 4 day 1, and on cycle 7 day 1. The samples were drawn from a first-in-human, open-label, multicenter phase I dose-escalation trial of ivuxolimab. Adults with locally advanced or metastatic melanoma, renal cell carcinoma, hepatocellular carcinoma or head and neck squamous cell carcinoma were enrolled in the trial. Before TCR sequencing, CD4+ T cells and CD8+ T cells from peripheral blood were sorted into separate populations.

The trim is 1 base for V and 3 bases for J, with a gap of 10 bases between the germline ends. The CDR3 starts with the cysteine, ends with the phenylalanine, and has 15 residues. The sequence is cut down to CDR3 DNA, 45 bases in frame from base 1. Reading the germline V gene gives CDR1 LGHNA and CDR2 YNFKEQ. The TCR comes from an adult with an advanced solid tumor such as melanoma, head and neck, liver or kidney cancer. Here the sequenced sample was CD4+ or CD8+ T cells sorted from blood, taken in a trial of the OX40 agonist ivuxolimab. The chain is assembled from TRBV4-2 and TRBJ1-3; the D gene cannot be resolved reliably. The CDR3 here reads CASSQVRSSGNTIYF. At the DNA level, the sequence is TGTGCCAGCAGCCAAGTTCGCAGCAGTGGAAACACCATATATTTT.